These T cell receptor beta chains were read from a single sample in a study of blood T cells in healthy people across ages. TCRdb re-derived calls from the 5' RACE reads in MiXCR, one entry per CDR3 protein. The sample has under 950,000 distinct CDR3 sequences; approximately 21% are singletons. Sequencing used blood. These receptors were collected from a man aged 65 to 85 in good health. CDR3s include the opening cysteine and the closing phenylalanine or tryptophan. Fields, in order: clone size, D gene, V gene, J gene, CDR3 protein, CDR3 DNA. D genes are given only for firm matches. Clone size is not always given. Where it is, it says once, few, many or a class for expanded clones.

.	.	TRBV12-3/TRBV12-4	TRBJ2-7	CASSLGHGGYGGEQYF	TGTGCCAGCAGTTTAGGTCATGGGGGTTACGGGGGCGAGCAGTACTTC
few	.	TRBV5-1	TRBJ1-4	CASSVGAVATNEKLFF	TGCGCCAGCAGCGTGGGGGCGGTTGCAACTAATGAAAAACTGTTTTTT
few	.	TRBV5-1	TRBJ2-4	CASRTELAKNIQYF	TGCGCCAGCAGGACGGAACTAGCCAAAAACATTCAGTACTTC
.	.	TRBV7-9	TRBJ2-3	CASSHNGVRGSYTDTQYF	TGTGCCAGCAGCCACAACGGGGTTCGGGGGAGCTACACAGATACGCAGTATTTT
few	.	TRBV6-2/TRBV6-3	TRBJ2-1	CASRPPGHPYNEQFF	TGTGCCAGCAGGCCTCCGGGACATCCGTACAATGAGCAGTTCTTC
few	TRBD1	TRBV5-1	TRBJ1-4	CASSLGDRGPNEKLFF	TGCGCCAGCAGCTTGGGGGACAGGGGTCCCAATGAAAAACTGTTTTTT
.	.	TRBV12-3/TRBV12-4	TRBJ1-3	CASSPAPENTIYF	TGTGCCAGCAGCCCTGCGCCGGAGAACACCATATATTTT
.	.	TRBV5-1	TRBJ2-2	CASSPGSGTGELFF	TGCGCCAGCAGCCCCGGGAGTGGGACCGGGGAGCTGTTTTTT
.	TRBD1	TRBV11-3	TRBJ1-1	CASSLSGTGPNTEAFF	TGTGCCAGCAGCTTGTCCGGGACAGGGCCGAACACTGAAGCTTTCTTT
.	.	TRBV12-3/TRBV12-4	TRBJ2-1	CASSLGLISSYNEQFF	TGTGCCAGCAGTTTAGGACTTATAAGCTCCTACAATGAGCAGTTCTTC
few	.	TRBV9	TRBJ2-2	CASSVAGSGELFF	TGTGCCAGCAGCGTAGCCGGTTCCGGGGAGCTGTTTTTT
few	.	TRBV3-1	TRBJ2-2	CASGPDTGELFF	TGTGCCAGCGGACCCGACACCGGGGAGCTGTTTTTT
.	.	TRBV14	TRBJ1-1	CASSQEGLRNTEAFF	TGTGCCAGCAGCCAGGAGGGGTTGAGGAACACTGAAGCTTTCTTT
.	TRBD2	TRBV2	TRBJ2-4	CASSEIRGEGIQYF	TGTGCCAGCAGTGAAATCCGGGGGGAGGGCATTCAGTACTTC
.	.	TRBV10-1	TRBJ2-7	CASSSDSGSSYEQYF	TGCGCCAGCAGTAGCGACTCGGGCAGCTCCTACGAGCAGTACTTC
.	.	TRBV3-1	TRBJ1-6	CASKDHRTNSPLHF	TGTGCCAGCAAGGACCATCGGACGAATTCACCCCTCCACTTT
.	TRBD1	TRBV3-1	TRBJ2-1	CASSQGWTGRNEQFF	TGTGCCAGCAGCCAAGGCTGGACAGGGCGGAATGAGCAGTTCTTC
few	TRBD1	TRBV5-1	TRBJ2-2	CASSWTGATGELFF	TGCGCCAGCAGCTGGACAGGGGCTACCGGGGAGCTGTTTTTT
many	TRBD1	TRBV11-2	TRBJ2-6	CASSFDRAGANVLTF	TGTGCCAGCAGCTTTGACAGGGCTGGGGCCAACGTCCTGACTTTC
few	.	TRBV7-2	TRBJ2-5	CASSLGRGEETQYF	TGTGCCAGCAGCTTGGGCAGGGGGGAGGAGACCCAGTACTTC
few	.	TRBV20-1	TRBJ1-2	CSAGGGPRGFNYGYTF	TGCAGTGCTGGAGGGGGGCCCCGGGGTTTTAACTATGGCTACACCTTC
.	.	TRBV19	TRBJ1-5	CASTPYSNQPQHF	TGTGCCAGTACCCCTTATAGCAATCAGCCCCAGCATTTT
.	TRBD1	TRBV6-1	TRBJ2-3	CASSRTGGVLGTDTQYF	TGTGCCAGCAGTAGGACAGGGGGTGTCCTCGGCACAGATACGCAGTATTTT
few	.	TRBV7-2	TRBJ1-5	CASTLGQSNQPQHF	TGTGCCAGCACCCTGGGGCAGTCGAATCAGCCCCAGCATTTT
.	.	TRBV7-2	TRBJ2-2	CASSLTSTGELFF	TGTGCCAGCAGCCTCACTAGTACCGGGGAGCTGTTTTTT
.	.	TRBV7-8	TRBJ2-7	CASSFSGTRRYEQYF	TGTGCCAGCAGCTTCTCCGGGACACGGCGTTACGAGCAGTACTTC
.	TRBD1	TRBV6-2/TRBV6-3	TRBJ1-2	CATRTGGGYGYTF	TGTGCCACCCGGACAGGGGGAGGCTATGGCTACACCTTC
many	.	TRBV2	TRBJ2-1	CASSGLYNEQFF	TGTGCCAGCAGTGGACTGTACAATGAGCAGTTCTTC